Each of the 16 T cell receptor beta chains below was sequenced from the same sample in a study of blood T cells in healthy people across ages. A second PCR, run for about 7 to 11 cycles, used a sample-barcoded 5' primer plus a J-beta primer mix. TCRdb re-analysed the 5' RACE reads in MiXCR, keeping a single row per CDR3 protein. Here the sample spans some 1 million distinct CDR3 sequences, 35% to 55% being singletons. The sequencing sample was made of blood. The receptor source for this set is a woman between 55 and 75 years old in good health.

The chain employs TRBV5-6 and TRBJ1-1, with 9 bases that match TRBD1. Losses at the gene ends were 3 bases for V and 0 bases for J; bases not matched to a gene: 6. CDR1 and CDR2 (germline): SGHDT, YYEEEE. The CDR3 consists of 16 residues. CDR3 DNA sequence: TGTGCCAGCAGCTACAGGGGGCGTGGGATGAACACTGAAGCTTTCTTT. It encodes CASSYRGRGMNTEAFF. Full variable domain (remainder filled in from reference TRBV5-6 and TRBJ1-1): DAGVTQSPTHLIKTRGQQVTLRCSPKSGHDTVSWYQQALGQGPQFIFQYYEEEERQRGNFPDRFSGHQFPNYSSELNVNALLLGDSALYLCASSYRGRGMNTEAFFGQGTRLTVV.

A note on this clonotype: A read error may account for a junction end that differs from germline. The V call is TRBV6-6, the J call TRBJ1-4, with a possible D match to TRBD1 (6 bases). The CDR3 is 14 amino acids. Looked up from germline, CDR1 is MNHNY and CDR2 is SVGAGI (reference sequence). The CDR3: CASSGTPTKEKLFF. The CDR3 nucleotides are TGTGCCAGCAGCGGGACACCAACTAAGGAAAAACTGTTTTTT.

This clonotype showed up just a few times. The chain recombines TRBV6-1 with TRBJ2-3; 12 positions match TRBD2. The junction had 10 bases not matched to a gene; V was cut back by 3 bases and J by 6 bases. The CDR3 covers 17 residues. Per germline, CDR1 MNHNS and CDR2 SASEGT. The CDR3, as DNA: TGTGCCAGCAGTGAGGGGTTACTAGCGGGAGGAGGGGATACGCAGTATTTT. Encoded protein: CASSEGLLAGGGDTQYF.

This clonotype was observed many times. The chain links TRBV7-2 to TRBJ2-7; 10 bases are shared with TRBD2. V shed 3 bases, J shed 7 bases, and the junction held 12 bases outside the gene matches. There are 16 residues in the CDR3. Per the germline V gene, CDR1 is SGHTA and CDR2 is FQGNSA. The CDR3 loop reads CASSFTGTSAYNEQYF. The CDR3 DNA reads TGTGCCAGCAGCTTCACCGGGACTAGCGCTTACAATGAGCAGTACTTC.

This clonotype was observed a single time. This chain connects TRBV25-1 to TRBJ1-6, with D possibly matching TRBD1 (5 bases). Germline V gene lookup returns CDR1 MGHDK and CDR2 SYGVNS. The V and J ends lost 7 bases and 6 bases respectively, with 13 bases between them. This CDR3 has 14 residues. The CDR3 DNA follows: TGTGCCAGCACGTTTAAGGGGACTAATTCACCCCTCCACTTT. Translation gives CASTFKGTNSPLHF.

This clonotype was detected only a few times. This chain links TRBV30 with TRBJ2-7, with D hard to call. Trimming took 3 bases from V and 6 from J, leaving 9 bases between them. CDR3 size: 11 residues. From germline, CDR1 is GTSNPN and CDR2 SVGIG (reference sequence). CDR3 region: CAWSERSEQYF. In DNA, the CDR3 is TGTGCCTGGAGCGAACGATCCGAGCAGTACTTC. Looking up the rest from reference TRBV30 and TRBJ2-7 gives the full variable domain: SQTIHQWPATLVQPVGSPLSLECTVEGTSNPNLYWYRQAAGRGLQLLFYSVGIGQISSEVPQNLSASRPQDRQFILSSKKLLLSDSGFYLCAWSERSEQYFGPGTRLTVT.

This rearrangement joins TRBV27 to TRBJ1-5; no reliable D call. From germline, CDR1 is MNHEY and CDR2 SMNVEV (reference sequence). This CDR3 has 16 residues. V was shortened by 5 bases and J by 1 base, with 15 bases between the two germline ends. CDR3 region: CASSQGRLGSNQPQHF. The CDR3 region has the DNA TGTGCCAGCAGTCAAGGCCGGCTGGGGAGCAATCAGCCCCAGCATTTT.

The chain has TRBV25-1 and TRBJ2-3; 7 bases are a match to TRBD1. This CDR3 has 15 amino acids. Germline CDR1 MGHDK, CDR2 SYGVNS. The junction had 10 bases not matched to a gene; V was cut back by 9 bases and J by 1 base. The CDR3 DNA reads as TGTGCCAGTGAGTCTAGGCAGGGGGGCACAGATACGCAGTATTTT. Translation: CASESRQGGTDTQYF.

The gene calls are TRBV28 and TRBJ2-1, with TRBD2 identical over 7 bases. CDR1 and CDR2 from the germline V gene are MDHEN and SYDVKM. V lost 6 bases, J lost 5 bases, and 10 bases stayed unmatched. This CDR3 region has 15 residues. CDR3 in amino acids: CASRPSGTGHNEQFF. CDR3 bases: TGTGCCAGCAGGCCTAGCGGAACAGGTCACAATGAGCAGTTCTTC.

Only a few counts were recorded for this clonotype. The chain employs TRBV28 and TRBJ2-3; 10 nucleotides match TRBD2. The germline V gene encodes CDR1 MDHEN and CDR2 SYDVKM. The CDR3 totals 15 residues. V lost 8 bases and J lost 1; bases outside the gene matches: 6. The CDR3 DNA follows: TGTGCCAGCGCCAGCGGGAGGGCCGGCACAGATACGCAGTATTTT. This translates into CASASGRAGTDTQYF. Full variable domain (rest looked up from reference TRBV28 and TRBJ2-3): DVKVTQSSRYLVKRTGEKVFLECVQDMDHENMFWYRQDPGLGLRLIYFSYDVKMKEKGDIPEGYSVSREKKERFSLILESASTNQTSMYLCASASGRAGTDTQYFGPGTRLTVL.

This clonotype was seen only a few times. The J gene is TRBJ2-5, the V gene TRBV7-9, with D perhaps TRBD2 (5 bases). This CDR3 spans 13 amino acids. In germline, CDR1 is SEHNR, CDR2 FQNEAQ (reference sequence). Trimming left V 5 bases short and J 11 bases short, with 18 bases between. This CDR3 reads CASSPDPLASQYF. The CDR3 DNA follows: TGTGCCAGCAGCCCCGACCCGCTAGCTTCACAGTACTTC. The complete variable domain, with remaining parts taken from reference TRBV7-9 and TRBJ2-5, reads DTGVSQNPRHKITKRGQNVTFRCDPISEHNRLYWYRQTLGQGPEFLTYFQNEAQLEKSRLLSDRFSAERPKGSFSTLEIQRTEQGDSAMYLCASSPDPLASQYFGPGTRLLVL.

This clonotype was counted only a few times. This sequence joins TRBV12-3 or TRBV12-4 and TRBJ2-5, with TRBD2 identical over 9 bases. The CDR3 consists of 17 residues. V shed 5 bases, J shed 4 bases, and the junction held 14 bases outside the gene matches. The CDR3 DNA sequence: TGTGCCAGCAGTGCCGCGGCGGGAGGGACCGTTCGAGAGACCCAGTACTTC. Encoded protein: CASSAAAGGTVRETQYF.

V gene TRBV12-3 or TRBV12-4 combines with J gene TRBJ1-5; unclear D gene. Trimming removed 5 bases at V and 8 bases at J, with 10 bases between. The CDR3 runs to 12 residues. The CDR3 DNA reads TGTGCCAGCAGTGCCCCCCCCGAGCCCCAGCATTTT. It specifies CASSAPPEPQHF.

The rearrangement joins TRBV27 to TRBJ2-3; 7 nucleotides line up with TRBD2. V trimming: 6 bases; J trimming: 1 base; junction bases outside the gene matches: 7. This CDR3 region has 15 residues. CDR1 is MNHEY, CDR2 SMNVEV, per germline (reference sequence). The CDR3 reads CASSYSGPGTDTQYF. The CDR3 DNA sequence: TGTGCCAGCAGCTATAGCGGGCCCGGCACAGATACGCAGTATTTT.

The genes are TRBV10-2 and TRBJ2-3; 7 nucleotides line up with TRBD1. This CDR3 contains 13 residues. Trimming took 6 bases from V and 6 from J; bases not matched to a gene: 6. Germline CDR1 and CDR2: WSHSY and SAAADI. The CDR3 DNA reads as TGCGCCAGCAGCGACAGGGCGGGCGATACGCAGTATTTT. This encodes CASSDRAGDTQYF.

This rearrangement joins TRBV3-1 to TRBJ1-1; D uncertain. The germline V gene has CDR1 LGHDT and CDR2 YNNKEL (reference sequence). The CDR3 loop spans 15 amino acids. V lost 4 bases to trimming and J lost 0 bases, with 12 bases between them. The DNA for the CDR3 is TGTGCCAGCAGCCCACTTTGGGGTATGAACACTGAAGCTTTCTTT. This gives the protein CASSPLWGMNTEAFF. Full variable domain (missing parts from reference TRBV3-1 and TRBJ1-1): DTAVSQTPKYLVTQMGNDKSIKCEQNLGHDTMYWYKQDSKKFLKIMFSYNNKELIINETVPNRFSPKSPDKAHLNLHINSLELGDSAVYFCASSPLWGMNTEAFFGQGTRLTVV.